This is a list of T cell receptor beta chains from one sample in a study of blood T cell repertoires in COVID-19. Profiled with immunoSEQ multiplex PCR; TCRdb holds only in-frame clones, not every one. The data hold about 160,000 clones, with approximately 84% observed a single time. The specimen was peripheral blood. The receptor source for this set is a man younger than 35 with active or convalescent COVID-19. Each CDR3 is given with its conserved first and last residue. The D gene is left open where the match is weak. The size entry is marked missing in some rows and otherwise reads once, few, many or a size class.

CDR3 | DNA | V | D | size | J
CASREDRTPYNEQFF | TGTGCCAGCAGGGAGGACCGAACTCCCTACAATGAGCAGTTCTTC | TRBV2 | . | . | TRBJ2-1
CASGPHANTGELFF | TGTGCCAGCGGCCCACACGCGAACACCGGGGAGCTGTTTTTT | TRBV6-6 | . | few | TRBJ2-2
CASSGRYGGNTGELFF | TGTGCCAGCAGTGGACGATACGGGGGAAACACCGGGGAGCTGTTTTTT | TRBV6-1 | . | . | TRBJ2-2
CASSPRWGANYGYTF | TGTGCCAGCAGCCCCCGCTGGGGGGCTAACTATGGCTACACCTTC | TRBV9 | . | . | TRBJ1-2
CASSRQGASGELFF | TGTGCCAGCAGCAGACAGGGGGCATCCGGGGAGCTGTTTTTT | TRBV27 | TRBD1 | . | TRBJ2-2
CASTPGLRTDEQYF | TGTGCCAGCACTCCGGGACTCCGAACTGACGAGCAGTACTTC | TRBV2 | . | . | TRBJ2-7
CASSLGTRQETQYF | TGTGCCAGCAGCTTGGGGACTAGACAAGAGACCCAGTACTTC | TRBV5-6 | TRBD2 | . | TRBJ2-5
CASSRAQGFEQYF | TGTGCCAGCAGCCGCGCACAGGGGTTCGAGCAGTACTTC | TRBV3-1/TRBV3-2 | TRBD1 | few | TRBJ2-7
CASSLDSGLWTVSSYEQYF | TGTGCCAGCAGCTTAGATTCGGGCTTATGGACAGTATCTTCCTACGAGCAGTACTTC | TRBV11-2 | . | many | TRBJ2-7
CASSPGQGVIDTIYF | TGTGCCAGCTCACCGGGACAGGGTGTTATAGACACCATATATTTT | TRBV18 | TRBD1 | . | TRBJ1-3
CASSRGSGNTIYF | TGTGCCAGTAGTAGAGGCTCTGGAAACACCATATATTTT | TRBV19 | . | few | TRBJ1-3
CASSARAMTQGPGFTEAFF | TGTGCCAGCAGCGCTAGGGCAATGACTCAGGGGCCGGGGTTCACTGAAGCTTTCTTT | TRBV7-3 | . | . | TRBJ1-1
CASSRGTWGDTQYF | TGTGCCAGCAGCCGGGGGACCTGGGGAGATACGCAGTATTTT | TRBV5-4 | . | once | TRBJ2-3
CASSPAAGSYGTDTQYF | TGCGCCAGCAGCCCAGCCGCGGGGAGTTATGGCACAGATACGCAGTATTTT | TRBV4-1 | . | . | TRBJ2-3
CASSRQLYRDNRVHTQYF | TGCGCCAGCAGTCGCCAACTCTACCGGGACAACCGGGTGCATACGCAGTATTTT | TRBV4-3 | . | . | TRBJ2-3
CASSESIRRGYTF | TGTGCCAGCAGTGAATCGATCCGGAGGGGCTACACCTTC | TRBV2 | . | . | TRBJ1-2
CASSQVRDSTQFF | TGTGCCAGCAGCCAAGTGCGGGATAGCACGCAGTTCTTC | TRBV3-1/TRBV3-2 | . | once | TRBJ2-1
CASSEVDRANQPQHF | TGCGCCAGCAGCGAAGTGGACAGGGCAAATCAGCCCCAGCATTTT | TRBV4-1 | TRBD1 | few | TRBJ1-5
CASSSDRGNSPLHF | TGTGCCAGCTCATCCGACAGGGGGAATTCACCCCTCCACTTT | TRBV18 | TRBD1 | . | TRBJ1-6
CASSSSKRLRSDEQFF | TGTGCCAGCAGCTCCTCCAAACGACTAAGGAGCGATGAGCAGTTCTTC | TRBV11-2 | . | . | TRBJ2-1
CASSTQGATDTQYF | TGTGCCAGCAGTACGCAGGGGGCCACAGATACGCAGTATTTT | TRBV6-5 | TRBD1 | once | TRBJ2-3
CASSFSGAGSQPQHF | TGTGCCAGCAGCTTTTCAGGGGCTGGTAGTCAGCCCCAGCATTTT | TRBV5-5 | . | . | TRBJ1-5
CASSEIRGTDTQYF | TGTGCCAGCAGTGAGATACGGGGGACAGATACGCAGTATTTT | TRBV2 | . | . | TRBJ2-3
CASSQEDPGTQYF | TGCGCCAGCAGCCAAGAGGATCCAGGTACGCAGTATTTT | TRBV4-3 | . | . | TRBJ2-3
CASSQERQADYGYTF | TGTGCCAGCAGCCAAGAAAGGCAGGCAGACTATGGCTACACCTTC | TRBV4-2 | . | . | TRBJ1-2
CSASWTGQNSPLHF | TGCAGTGCTAGTTGGACAGGGCAAAATTCACCCCTCCACTTT | TRBV20-1 | TRBD1 | few | TRBJ1-6
CASSPRGQGANTEAFF | TGTGCCAGCAGCCCCAGGGGACAGGGGGCAAATACTGAAGCTTTCTTT | TRBV4-2 | TRBD1 | . | TRBJ1-1
CASSQDASSGSLEQFF | TGCGCCAGCAGCCAAGATGCGTCTAGCGGGAGTCTTGAGCAGTTCTTC | TRBV4-1 | TRBD2 | . | TRBJ2-1
CASSQIARDSSAYF | TGTGCCAGCAGCCAAATCGCGCGGGACTCCTCGGCGTACTTC | TRBV14 | . | . | TRBJ2-7
CASSDGRSASSYNEQFF | TGTGCCAGCAGTGATGGGAGGAGCGCCAGCTCCTACAATGAGCAGTTCTTC | TRBV6-1 | . | . | TRBJ2-1
CASSFLGRGTGELFF | TGTGCCAGCAGCTTTCTGGGGCGAGGTACCGGGGAGCTGTTTTTT | TRBV5-5 | . | . | TRBJ2-2
CASSLEGDSFLDPEYNEQFF | TGTGCCAGCAGCTTAGAGGGGGACAGTTTTTTAGACCCAGAATACAATGAGCAGTTCTTC | TRBV7-8 | TRBD1 | once | TRBJ2-1
CAWSGPAAGELFF | TGTGCCTGGAGTGGACCCGCGGCCGGGGAGCTGTTTTTT | TRBV30 | . | . | TRBJ2-2
CASSQNRGVDFEQYF | TGTGCCAGCAGTCAGAACAGGGGCGTTGACTTCGAGCAGTACTTC | TRBV27 | TRBD1 | few | TRBJ2-7
CASSSRTGGIYGYTF | TGTGCCAGCAGTTCCCGGACAGGGGGCATCTATGGCTACACCTTC | TRBV27 | TRBD1 | . | TRBJ1-2
CSVFAGANEQFF | TGCAGCGTTTTTGCGGGAGCCAATGAGCAGTTCTTC | TRBV29-1 | TRBD2 | . | TRBJ2-1
CASTHAWGPLGGYTF | TGCGCCAGCACCCATGCTTGGGGCCCCTTAGGTGGCTACACCTTC | TRBV10-1 | . | . | TRBJ1-2
CAWTRLLNNEQFF | TGTGCCTGGACCAGACTCCTAAACAATGAGCAGTTCTTC | TRBV30 | . | . | TRBJ2-1
CASSGPELATNEQYF | TGTGCCAGCAGCGGACCCGAACTAGCCACTAACGAGCAGTACTTC | TRBV9 | . | few | TRBJ2-7
CASSVKGRGTEAFF | TGTGCCAGCAGCGTAAAGGGGAGGGGAACTGAAGCTTTCTTT | TRBV9 | . | few | TRBJ1-1
CASSLVKGQGNTEAFF | TGTGCCAGCAGCTTAGTGAAGGGACAGGGAAACACTGAAGCTTTCTTT | TRBV7-2 | TRBD1 | many | TRBJ1-1
CAISESGQGYEQYF | TGTGCCATCAGTGAGTCGGGACAGGGGTACGAGCAGTACTTC | TRBV10-3 | TRBD1 | . | TRBJ2-7
CATSEPSRTGNNEQFF | TGTGCCACCAGTGAGCCCTCCCGGACAGGGAACAATGAGCAGTTCTTC | TRBV24-1 | TRBD1 | . | TRBJ2-1
CASSVARGTGELFF | TGTGCCAGCAGTGTCGCACGGGGCACCGGGGAGCTGTTTTTT | TRBV2 | . | . | TRBJ2-2
CASSEGVGGKQFF | TGTGCCAGCAGTGAAGGAGTCGGCGGCAAGCAGTTCTTC | TRBV2 | . | . | TRBJ2-1
CASTPGRRLQDTQYF | TGTGCCAGTACCCCTGGGAGGCGGTTGCAAGATACGCAGTATTTT | TRBV19 | . | . | TRBJ2-3
CASSGTSGTGELFF | TGTGCCAGCAGTGGGACTAGCGGGACCGGGGAGCTGTTTTTT | TRBV28 | TRBD2 | . | TRBJ2-2
CASGGRQETQYF | TGTGCCAGCGGAGGCAGACAAGAGACCCAGTACTTC | TRBV2 | . | . | TRBJ2-5
CASQSPGTAITEAFF | TGTGCCAGTCAGTCCCCCGGGACTGCGATCACTGAAGCTTTCTTT | TRBV19 | . | . | TRBJ1-1
CASRRSGQKYGYTF | TGTGCCAGCAGGCGGTCGGGACAGAAATATGGCTACACCTTC | TRBV27 | TRBD1 | . | TRBJ1-2
CASSSPQGLNEKLFF | TGTGCCAGCAGCTCGCCACAGGGCCTTAATGAAAAACTGTTTTTT | TRBV7-9 | . | . | TRBJ1-4
CASSQMPTGGTEAFF | TGTGCCAGCAGCCAAATGCCAACCGGGGGCACTGAAGCTTTCTTT | TRBV3-1/TRBV3-2 | . | . | TRBJ1-1
CASSLHRTSGTNEQFF | TGCGCCAGCAGCTTACACCGGACTAGCGGTACAAATGAGCAGTTCTTC | TRBV5-1 | TRBD2 | . | TRBJ2-1
CASRSGHYGYTF | TGTGCCAGCCGCTCAGGGCACTATGGCTACACCTTC | TRBV12-3/TRBV12-4 | . | . | TRBJ1-2
CASVQRDRGRVVPGELFF | TGTGCCAGCGTCCAGAGGGACCGCGGGAGGGTTGTTCCCGGGGAGCTGTTTTTT | TRBV25-1 | TRBD2 | . | TRBJ2-2
CASSPRTGFTEKLFF | TGTGCCAGCAGTCCTCGGACAGGCTTTACTGAGAAACTGTTTTTT | TRBV6-6 | TRBD1 | . | TRBJ1-4
CAWGQGVLMFF | TGTGCCTGGGGACAGGGGGTCCTGATGTTCTTC | TRBV30 | TRBD1 | . | TRBJ2-1
CASSQQDSGANVLTF | TGTGCCAGCTCGCAACAGGACTCTGGGGCCAACGTCCTGACTTTC | TRBV18 | . | . | TRBJ2-6
CASSYSGQNNYGYTF | TGTGCCAGCAGTTACTCGGGACAGAATAACTATGGCTACACCTTC | TRBV6-5 | TRBD1 | many | TRBJ1-2